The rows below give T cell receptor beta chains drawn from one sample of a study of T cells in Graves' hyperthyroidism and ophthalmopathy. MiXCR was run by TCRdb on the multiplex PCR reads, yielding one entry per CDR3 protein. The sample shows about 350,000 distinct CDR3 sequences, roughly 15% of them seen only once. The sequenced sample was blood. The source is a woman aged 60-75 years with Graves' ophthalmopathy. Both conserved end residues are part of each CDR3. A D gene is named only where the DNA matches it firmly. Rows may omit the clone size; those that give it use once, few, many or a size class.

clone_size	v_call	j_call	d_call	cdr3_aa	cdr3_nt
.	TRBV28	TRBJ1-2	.	CASSLLGGLVYGYTF	TGTGCCAGCAGTTTATTGGGGGGGCTCGTCTATGGCTACACCTTC
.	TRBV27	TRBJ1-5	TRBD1	CASSLNRGTDQPQHF	TGTGCCAGCAGTTTGAACAGGGGTACGGATCAGCCCCAGCATTTT
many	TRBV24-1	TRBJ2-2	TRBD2	CATSDLPSGRDFSGELFF	TGTGCCACCAGTGATTTGCCTAGCGGGAGGGATTTCTCCGGGGAGCTGTTTTTT
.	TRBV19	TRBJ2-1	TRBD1	CASTPRGDRGSNEQFF	TGTGCCAGTACCCCCCGAGGGGACAGGGGAAGCAATGAGCAGTTCTTC
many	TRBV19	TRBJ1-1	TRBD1	CASSMGTGVRTEAFF	TGTGCCAGTAGTATGGGGACAGGGGTGAGGACTGAAGCTTTCTTT
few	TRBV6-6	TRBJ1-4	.	CASSYSSGRVGEKLFF	TGTGCCAGCAGTTATTCGTCGGGCAGGGTTGGTGAAAAACTGTTTTTT
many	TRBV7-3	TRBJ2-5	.	CASSSTGWSETQYF	TGTGCCAGCAGTTCGACAGGCTGGTCGGAGACCCAGTACTTC
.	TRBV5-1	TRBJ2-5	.	CASGEETQYF	TGCGCCAGCGGAGAAGAGACCCAGTACTTC
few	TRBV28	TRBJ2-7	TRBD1	CASSRQGVEQYF	TGTGCCAGCAGTCGACAGGGGGTCGAGCAGTACTTC
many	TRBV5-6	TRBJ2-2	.	CASSLVANTGELFF	TGTGCCAGCAGCTTGGTTGCAAACACCGGGGAGCTGTTTTTT
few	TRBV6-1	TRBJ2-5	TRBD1	CASRGTGEETQYF	TGTGCCAGCAGGGGGACAGGGGAAGAGACCCAGTACTTC
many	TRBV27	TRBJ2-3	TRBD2	CASSLNSGPSTDTQYF	TGTGCCAGCAGTTTAAATAGCGGGCCGAGCACAGATACGCAGTATTTT
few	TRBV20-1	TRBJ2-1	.	CSARDLGGSSYNEQFF	TGCAGTGCTAGAGATCTTGGGGGGAGCTCCTACAATGAGCAGTTCTTC
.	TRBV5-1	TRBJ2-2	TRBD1	CASSLEGQGTTGELFF	TGCGCCAGCAGCTTGGAAGGACAGGGAACCACCGGGGAGCTGTTTTTT
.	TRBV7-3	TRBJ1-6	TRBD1	CASSLLGRGDSPLHF	TGTGCCAGCAGCTTGCTGGGCAGGGGGGATTCACCCCTCCACTTT
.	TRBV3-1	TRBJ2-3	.	CASSQDLKDPPPTDTQYF	TGTGCCAGCAGCCAAGACCTTAAGGACCCCCCCCCCACAGATACGCAGTATTTT
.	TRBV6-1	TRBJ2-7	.	CASSEQGLPTSEQYF	TGTGCCAGCAGTGAACAGGGCCTTCCTACGAGCGAGCAGTACTTC
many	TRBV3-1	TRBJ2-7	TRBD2	CASSQGLVAGEQYF	TGTGCCAGCAGCCAAGGGTTAGTAGCGGGCGAGCAGTACTTC
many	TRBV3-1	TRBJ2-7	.	CASSHTPFKQYF	TGTGCCAGCAGCCATACACCTTTCAAGCAGTACTTC
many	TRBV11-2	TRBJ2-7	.	CASSLRGGHYEQYF	TGTGCCAGCAGCTTACGTGGGGGGCACTACGAGCAGTACTTC
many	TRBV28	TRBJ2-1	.	CASSSLYNEQFF	TGTGCCAGCAGTTCCTTATACAATGAGCAGTTCTTC
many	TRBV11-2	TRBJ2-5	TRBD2	CASSSLAGGLETQYF	TGTGCCAGCAGCTCTCTAGCGGGAGGGTTGGAGACCCAGTACTTC
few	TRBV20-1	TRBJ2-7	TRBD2	CSPRGLAGGVGEQYF	TGCAGTCCAAGGGGACTAGCGGGAGGGGTTGGCGAGCAGTACTTC
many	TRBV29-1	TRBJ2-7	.	CSGGTESPYEQYF	TGCAGCGGGGGGACTGAGTCTCCATACGAGCAGTACTTC